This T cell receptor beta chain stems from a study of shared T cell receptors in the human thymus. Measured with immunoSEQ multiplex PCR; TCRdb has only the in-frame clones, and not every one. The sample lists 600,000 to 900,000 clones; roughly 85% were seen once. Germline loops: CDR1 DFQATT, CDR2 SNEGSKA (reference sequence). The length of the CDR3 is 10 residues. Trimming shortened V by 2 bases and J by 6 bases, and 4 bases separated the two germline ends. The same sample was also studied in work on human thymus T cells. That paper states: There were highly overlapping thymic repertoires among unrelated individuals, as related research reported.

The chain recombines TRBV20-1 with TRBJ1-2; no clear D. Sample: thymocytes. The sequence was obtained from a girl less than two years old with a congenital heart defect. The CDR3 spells CSARQDGYTF. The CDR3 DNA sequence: TGCAGTGCTAGACAGGATGGCTACACCTTC.